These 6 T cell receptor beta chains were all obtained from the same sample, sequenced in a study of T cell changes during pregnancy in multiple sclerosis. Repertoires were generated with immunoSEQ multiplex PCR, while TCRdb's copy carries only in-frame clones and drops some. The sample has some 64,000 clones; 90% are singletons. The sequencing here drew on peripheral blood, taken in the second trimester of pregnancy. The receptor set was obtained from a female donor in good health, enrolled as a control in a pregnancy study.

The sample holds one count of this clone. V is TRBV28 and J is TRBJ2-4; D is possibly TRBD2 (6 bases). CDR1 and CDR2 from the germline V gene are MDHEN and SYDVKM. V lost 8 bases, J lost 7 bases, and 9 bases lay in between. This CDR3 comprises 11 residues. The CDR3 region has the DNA TGTGCCAGCCAGGGACTGAACATTCAGTACTTC. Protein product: CASQGLNIQYF.

CDR3 protein: CASRLTGLTYEQYF. As DNA, the CDR3 is TGTGCCAGCAGACTCACGGGACTCACCTACGAGCAGTACTTC. J is TRBJ2-7 and V is TRBV6-5; possibly TRBD2 for D (6 bases). CDR1 and CDR2 from the germline V gene are MNHEY and SVGAGI. The CDR3 runs 14 residues. With 6 bases removed from V and 2 bases from J, the gap between germline ends came to 14 bases.

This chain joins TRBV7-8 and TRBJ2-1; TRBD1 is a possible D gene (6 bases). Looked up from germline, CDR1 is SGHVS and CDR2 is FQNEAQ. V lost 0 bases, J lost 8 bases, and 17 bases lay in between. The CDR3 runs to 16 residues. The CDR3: CASSLAGAAVSHEQFF. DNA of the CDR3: TGTGCCAGCAGCTTAGCGGGGGCGGCCGTTTCACATGAGCAGTTCTTC.

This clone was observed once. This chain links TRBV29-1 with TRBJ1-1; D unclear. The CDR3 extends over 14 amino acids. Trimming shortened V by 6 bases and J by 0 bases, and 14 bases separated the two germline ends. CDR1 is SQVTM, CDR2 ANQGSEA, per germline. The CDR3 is CSVATRPMNTEAFF. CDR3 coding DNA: TGCAGCGTCGCGACAAGGCCTATGAACACTGAAGCTTTCTTT.

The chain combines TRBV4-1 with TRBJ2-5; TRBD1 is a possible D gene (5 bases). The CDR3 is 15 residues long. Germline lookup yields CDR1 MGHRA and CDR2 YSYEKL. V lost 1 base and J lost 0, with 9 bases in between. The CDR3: CASSQGGRDQETQYF. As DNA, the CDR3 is TGCGCCAGCAGCCAAGGAGGCAGGGACCAAGAGACCCAGTACTTC.

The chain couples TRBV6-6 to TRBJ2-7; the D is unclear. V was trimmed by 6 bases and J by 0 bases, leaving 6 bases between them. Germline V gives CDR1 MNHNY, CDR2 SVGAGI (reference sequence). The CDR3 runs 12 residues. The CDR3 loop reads CASSQASYEQYF. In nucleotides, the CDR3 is TGTGCCAGCAGCCAAGCCTCCTACGAGCAGTACTTC.